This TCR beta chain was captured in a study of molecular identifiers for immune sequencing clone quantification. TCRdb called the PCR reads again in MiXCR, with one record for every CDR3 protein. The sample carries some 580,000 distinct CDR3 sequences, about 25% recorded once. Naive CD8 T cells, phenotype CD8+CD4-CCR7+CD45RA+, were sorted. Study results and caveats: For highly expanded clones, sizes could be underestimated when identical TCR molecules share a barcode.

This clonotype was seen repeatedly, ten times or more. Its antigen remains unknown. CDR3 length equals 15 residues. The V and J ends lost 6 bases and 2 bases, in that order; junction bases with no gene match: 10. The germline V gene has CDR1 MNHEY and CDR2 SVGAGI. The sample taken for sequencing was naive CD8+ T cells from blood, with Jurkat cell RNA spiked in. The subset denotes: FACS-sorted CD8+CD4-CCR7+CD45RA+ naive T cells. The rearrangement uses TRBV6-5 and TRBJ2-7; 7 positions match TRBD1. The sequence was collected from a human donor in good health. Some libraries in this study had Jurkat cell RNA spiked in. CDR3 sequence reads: CASRRPGGMAYEQYF. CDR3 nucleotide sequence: TGTGCCAGCAGAAGGCCAGGGGGAATGGCCTACGAGCAGTACTTC.